This T cell receptor beta chain was found in a study of blood T cells in healthy people across ages. Alongside a J-beta primer mix, a sample-barcoded 5' primer served in a second PCR lasting about 7 to 12 cycles. TCRdb re-called the 5' RACE reads with MiXCR, one entry per CDR3 protein. The sample includes hundreds of thousands of distinct CDR3 sequences, around three fifths of them seen just once. Overall study results and limits: The donors' CMV status was not determined, possibly confounding changes in expanded clonotypes. Underestimates were what the diversity estimates from one million T cells were considered to be.

With regard to this clonotype: Its target is unknown.

Trimming took off 4 bases at V and 3 bases at J, with 10 bases between the two ends. CDR1 is SGHTA and CDR2 is FQGNSA in the germline V gene. This CDR3 is 15 amino acids long. The source is a man in his sixties in good health. The V gene is TRBV7-2, the J gene TRBJ1-6; possibly TRBD1 for D (5 bases). Input material: blood. CDR3 nucleotides: TGTGCCAGCAGCTCAGGACACAACTATAATTCACCCCTCCACTTT. This gives the protein CASSSGHNYNSPLHF.